The 27 T cell receptor beta chains listed next were all sequenced from one sample in a study of cytomegalovirus exposure and HLA in healthy donors. Sequencing used immunoSEQ multiplex PCR; TCRdb keeps in-frame clones, though not all of them. The sample carries over 150,000 clones, roughly 89% recorded once. The sample consisted of PBMCs. The receptors were gathered from a woman under 30 in good health and CMV-seropositive.

In its sample, this clone was seen once. J is TRBJ2-7 and V is TRBV6-5, with 9 bases matching TRBD1. The CDR3 totals 15 residues. Trimming at V came to 6 bases and at J to 0 bases, leaving 6 bases not matched to a gene. Germline CDR1 is MNHEY and CDR2 is SVGAGI. The CDR3 region is CASSRDRGSSYEQYF. In nucleotides, the CDR3 is TGTGCCAGCAGCAGAGACAGGGGGAGCTCCTACGAGCAGTACTTC.

This clone appeared a single time. The rearrangement uses TRBV25-1 and TRBJ1-1, with a weak D call TRBD1 (6 bases). Germline V gene lookup returns CDR1 MGHDK and CDR2 SYGVNS. The CDR3 is 16 residues long. Trimming pared 4 bases from V and 3 bases from J, leaving 18 bases between. The CDR3 protein is CASSATGRMGDTEAFF. CDR3 sequence (DNA): TGTGCCAGCAGTGCGACAGGCCGTATGGGGGACACTGAAGCTTTCTTT. Filled out from reference TRBV25-1 and TRBJ1-1, the complete variable domain reads EADIYQTPRYLVIGTGKKITLECSQTMGHDKMYWYQQDPGMELHLIHYSYGVNSTEKGDLSSESTVSRIRTEHFPLTLESARPSHTSQYLCASSATGRMGDTEAFFGQGTRLTVV.

V usage is TRBV11-2 and J usage is TRBJ1-2, with 7 bases aligning to TRBD1. This CDR3 spans 15 amino acids. V trimming: 0 bases; J trimming: 9 bases; junction bases outside the gene matches: 10. From germline, CDR1 is SGHAT and CDR2 FQNNGV. CDR3 in DNA: TGTGCCAGCAGCTTAGACCCCGGACAGGAGTCTCGCTACACCTTC. Translating it yields CASSLDPGQESRYTF.

The chain is built from TRBV6-5 and TRBJ1-6; D is perhaps TRBD1 (6 bases). Deletions cut 6 bases from V and 9 bases from J, with 18 bases between. The CDR3 is made up of 15 amino acids. Germline-derived CDR1 and CDR2 are MNHEY and SVGAGI. DNA for the CDR3: TGTGCCAGCAGCCTGGTGGGGGCCTATTCTTCACCCCTCCACTTT. Its protein product is CASSLVGAYSSPLHF.

The gene calls are TRBV5-6 and TRBJ1-2, with D perhaps matching TRBD1 (6 bases). The CDR3 has 19 residues. V lost 4 bases to trimming and J lost 4 bases, with 29 bases between them. CDR1 SGHDT and CDR2 YYEEEE come from the germline V gene. Here the CDR3 DNA reads TGTGCCAGCAGCATGATGGTGGGCCCAGGGGTTCAGGGATTCTATGGCTACACCTTC. This translates into CASSMMVGPGVQGFYGYTF.

Notes on this clone: The same CDR3 is also encoded by other DNA sequences in this sample. The chain links TRBV5-1 to TRBJ1-3; tentative D call: TRBD1 (5 bases). CDR1 SGHRS and CDR2 YFSETQ come from the germline V gene. Trimming shortened V by 4 bases and J by 0 bases, and 8 bases separated the two germline ends. This CDR3 region has 14 residues. The DNA for the CDR3 is TGCGCCAGCAGCCCAACAGGCTCTGGAAACACCATATATTTT. Translation: CASSPTGSGNTIYF.

As to this clone: A read error may produce the germline difference seen at one junction end. This rearrangement joins TRBV7-2 to TRBJ2-3, with TRBD2 identical over 14 bases. The CDR3 is made up of 14 amino acids. Germline loops: CDR1 SGHTA, CDR2 FQGNSA. CDR3 in amino acids: CASSSPSGTSGRTF. DNA of the CDR3: TGTGCCAGCAGCTCGCCATCCGGGACTAGCGGGAGAACTTTT. Full variable domain (remainder filled in from reference TRBV7-2 and TRBJ2-3): GAGVSQSPSNKVTEKGKDVELRCDPISGHTALYWYRQSLGQGLEFLIYFQGNSAPDKSGLPSDRFSAERTGGSVSTLTIQRTQQEDSAVYLCASSSPSGTSGRTFGPGTRLTVL.

This clone appeared once. As DNA, the CDR3 is TGTGCCAGCAGCCTAGCGGGAGGGGGCTACAATGAGCAGTTCTTC. It yields the protein CASSLAGGGYNEQFF. The gene calls are TRBV27 and TRBJ2-1, with TRBD2 matching 12 bases. The CDR3 has 15 residues. V was pared by 6 bases and J by 3 bases, with 3 bases of the junction left unmatched. The V gene's germline CDR1 is MNHEY and CDR2 SMNVEV (reference sequence).

The V gene is TRBV5-6, the J gene TRBJ1-4, with TRBD1 matching 10 bases. Germline loops: CDR1 SGHDT, CDR2 YYEEEE. The CDR3 covers 14 residues. Trimming removed 5 bases from V and 7 bases from J; junction bases left unmatched: 5. The CDR3 region is CASRYGTGVEKLFF. The DNA for the CDR3 is TGTGCCAGCAGATATGGGACAGGGGTTGAAAAACTGTTTTTT.

This clone was detected only once. The genes are TRBV9 and TRBJ2-1; 7 positions agree with TRBD2. J gave up 7 bases and V 3 bases, and 7 bases lay outside the gene matches. The germline gives CDR1 SGDLS, CDR2 YYNGEE. The CDR3 extends over 14 amino acids. CDR3 in amino acids: CASSARDYRNEQFF. DNA of the CDR3: TGTGCCAGCAGCGCCAGGGACTATCGGAATGAGCAGTTCTTC.

The chain recombines TRBV28 with TRBJ2-4; D unclear. The V end lost 6 bases, the J end lost 0 bases, and 9 bases lay between the germline ends. Germline V gives CDR1 MDHEN, CDR2 SYDVKM. The CDR3 runs 14 residues. The CDR3 is CASRGSLAKNIQYF. The CDR3, as DNA: TGTGCCAGCAGGGGCTCGCTAGCCAAAAACATTCAGTACTTC.

The rearrangement links TRBV9 to TRBJ2-7, with D perhaps matching TRBD2 (6 bases). CDR3 length: 13 amino acids. Germline CDR1 and CDR2: SGDLS and YYNGEE. Trimming removed 6 bases at V and 3 bases at J, with 13 bases between. In nucleotides, the CDR3 is TGTGCCAGCAACTCCCCCGGGAGCTACGAGCAGTACTTC. Translated: CASNSPGSYEQYF.

Written as DNA, the CDR3 is TGTGCCAGCAGCTTGGGACAGGGCCCCTATGGCTACACCTTC. This sequence encodes CASSLGQGPYGYTF. The chain recombines TRBV11-2 with TRBJ1-2; TRBD1 matches 9 bases. J gave up 4 bases and V 3 bases, and 3 bases lay outside the gene matches. The CDR3 runs to 14 residues. Germline V CDR1 and CDR2: SGHAT, FQNNGV.

This chain joins TRBV7-2 and TRBJ2-3; D is possibly TRBD1 (5 bases). Trimming stripped 2 bases from V and 1 base from J, with 19 bases between. The CDR3 contains 18 residues. Germline V gives CDR1 SGHTA, CDR2 FQGNSA. The CDR3 loop is CASSLFSSGQGGTDTQYF. In DNA, the CDR3 is TGTGCCAGCAGCTTATTCAGCTCAGGACAAGGGGGCACAGATACGCAGTATTTT.

This clone is categorized as medium-sized (0.01 to 0.1%). The sample holds other DNA sequences that translate to the same CDR3. The chain couples TRBV6-6 to TRBJ2-7; D remains unclear. The germline V gene has CDR1 MNHNY and CDR2 SVGAGI (reference sequence). V lost 0 bases, J lost 5 bases, and 11 bases lay in between. The CDR3 has 14 amino acids. CDR3 in DNA: TGTGCCAGCAGTTACTCGACGGGTGAGGACGAGCAGTACTTC. Translated, it gives CASSYSTGEDEQYF.

This clone was seen a single time. The rearrangement uses TRBV11-1 and TRBJ2-1; a weak D match, TRBD1 (5 bases). Germline CDR1 and CDR2: SGHAT and FQDESV (reference sequence). The length of the CDR3 is 12 residues. Trimming took off 5 bases at V and 7 bases at J, with 9 bases between the two ends. In DNA form, the CDR3 reads TGTGCCAGCAGCGGCCCAGGGAATGAGCAGTTCTTC. It codes for CASSGPGNEQFF.

This chain connects TRBV5-1 to TRBJ1-6; 10 nucleotides align to TRBD1. CDR3 size: 15 residues. CDR1 and CDR2 (germline): SGHRS, YFSETQ. Trimming took 4 bases from V and 9 from J; bases not matched to a gene: 7. CDR3 in DNA: TGCGCCAGCAGCCGCGACAGGGGGCTAGGTTCACCCCTCCACTTT. It is translated as CASSRDRGLGSPLHF.

Comments on this clone: This may be a read error: a much more frequent sequence differs by one nucleotide. The chain recombines TRBV6-6 with TRBJ2-1, with TRBD2 identical over 11 bases. Germline CDR1 reads MNHNY; CDR2 reads SVGAGI (reference sequence). Losses at the gene ends were 5 bases for V and 7 bases for J; bases not matched to a gene: 7. The CDR3 is 15 amino acids. The CDR3 region is CASSDVAGGPNEQFF. CDR3 DNA: TGTGCCAGCAGTGACGTAGCGGGAGGGCCGAATGAGCAGTTCTTC.

This rearrangement joins TRBV19 to TRBJ1-5; D is unresolved. Germline loops: CDR1 LNHDA, CDR2 SQIVND (reference sequence). V lost 8 bases, J lost 3 bases, and 20 bases lay in between. The CDR3 length is 16 residues. The CDR3 region has the DNA TGTGCCAGTCAGGAGCGGACCTTTGCTCCCAATCAGCCCCAGCATTTT. This translates into CASQERTFAPNQPQHF.

The chain uses TRBV6-5 and TRBJ1-1; 7 bases fit TRBD1. There are 14 residues in the CDR3. V lost 7 bases to trimming and J lost 3 bases; unmatched junction nucleotides: 8. Germline lookup yields CDR1 MNHEY and CDR2 SVGAGI. CDR3 sequence reads: CASIQGRLHTEAFF. CDR3 DNA sequence: TGTGCCAGCATACAGGGGAGATTGCACACTGAAGCTTTCTTT.

This chain uses TRBV4-1 with TRBJ2-3, with TRBD1 as a possible D gene (5 bases). CDR3 size: 15 residues. Trimming removed 1 base from V and 6 bases from J, with 14 bases in between. Germline loops: CDR1 MGHRA, CDR2 YSYEKL. CDR3 sequence (DNA): TGCGCCAGCAGCCAAGTGCACGGTGGGGCGGATACGCAGTATTTT. Amino acids: CASSQVHGGADTQYF.

The V gene is TRBV6-5, the J gene TRBJ2-1; TRBD1 might be the D (5 bases). Trimming removed 6 bases from V and 4 bases from J, with 10 bases in between. This CDR3 has 13 amino acids. Looked up from germline, CDR1 is MNHEY and CDR2 is SVGAGI. For the CDR3, the DNA is TGTGCCAGCAGCCTGGACATTTACAATGAGCAGTTCTTC. It codes for CASSLDIYNEQFF.

CDR3 residues: CASSLTRTRIAQFF. The CDR3 DNA follows: TGTGCCAGCAGCTTAACCCGGACTAGAATAGCACAGTTCTTC. The gene calls are TRBV11-2 and TRBJ2-1; TRBD2 matches at 7 bases. The ends lost 2 bases at V and 13 bases at J; junction bases unmatched: 11. Looked up from germline, CDR1 is SGHAT and CDR2 is FQNNGV. The CDR3 has 14 amino acids.

By its share, this clone is medium-sized. The gene calls are TRBV6-1 and TRBJ1-1; TRBD1 matches 11 bases. The V and J ends lost 5 bases and 5 bases, in that order; junction bases with no gene match: 4. Looked up from germline, CDR1 is MNHNS and CDR2 is SASEGT. The CDR3 length is 14 residues. CDR3 sequence: CASSQGQGVTEAFF. In DNA, the CDR3 is TGTGCCAGCAGTCAGGGACAGGGGGTAACTGAAGCTTTCTTT.

The chain couples TRBV19 to TRBJ2-7, with D tentatively TRBD2 (5 bases). V lost 3 bases and J lost 2, with 11 bases in between. Germline assignment: CDR1 LNHDA and CDR2 SQIVND (reference sequence). CDR3 size: 14 residues. The CDR3 DNA reads TGTGCCAGTAGTATCCGACTATCACCCTACGAGCAGTACTTC. Protein product: CASSIRLSPYEQYF.

The chain is built from TRBV19 and TRBJ1-2, with 8 nucleotides matching TRBD1. This CDR3 is built from 15 residues. Germline CDR1 is LNHDA and CDR2 is SQIVND (reference sequence). The V gene end was trimmed by 6 bases and the J gene end by 8 bases; junction bases not matched to a gene: 14. In DNA, the CDR3 is TGTGCCAGTAGCAAGACGGAGACAGGGGTGCGGGGCTACACCTTC. Residues: CASSKTETGVRGYTF.

The J gene is TRBJ1-5, the V gene TRBV4-1; D unclear. The V gene's germline CDR1 is MGHRA and CDR2 YSYEKL. V was cut by 1 base and J by 6 bases, with 7 bases left in between. The CDR3 runs 13 residues. CDR3 coding DNA: TGCGCCAGCAGCCAAGCGGTGAGTCAGCCCCAGCATTTT. Protein: CASSQAVSQPQHF.